Below, 13 T cell receptor beta chains from the same sample are listed, as sequenced in a study of T cells in Graves' hyperthyroidism and ophthalmopathy. Amplification yielded TCR beta CDR3 regions, with RNA transcripts as the source. First-round RT-PCR with HTBI primers amplified the TCR CDR3 region. Using its own MiXCR run on the multiplex PCR reads, TCRdb lists one record per CDR3 protein. The table has 500,000 to 800,000 distinct CDR3 sequences, about 45% seen once. Sequencing was carried out using peripheral blood or thyroid tissue (not recorded which). The source of these receptors is an adult man with Graves' disease, either hyperthyroidism or ophthalmopathy (not recorded which).

V and J are TRBV20-1 and TRBJ2-7; the D gene is possibly TRBD2 (6 bases). The V and J ends lost 7 bases and 3 bases respectively, with 10 bases between them. Germline V gene lookup returns CDR1 DFQATT and CDR2 SNEGSKA (reference sequence). The CDR3 covers 11 residues. CDR3 amino acids: CSGLGDYEQYF. Written as DNA, the CDR3 is TGCAGTGGACTAGGGGACTACGAGCAGTACTTC.

The chain joins TRBV5-1 to TRBJ1-2; D remains unclear. V was clipped by 4 bases and J by 8 bases, with 12 bases between them. Germline lookup yields CDR1 SGHRS and CDR2 YFSETQ. This CDR3 is built from 12 residues. This chain's CDR3 is CASSRTSGGYTF. CDR3 bases: TGCGCCAGCAGCCGGACTAGCGGCGGCTACACCTTC.

A word on this clonotype: A much larger clone lies one base from this, so it may be a read error. The CDR3 ends on some other residue instead of the conserved phenylalanine or tryptophan, so this is likely a read error. The V call is TRBV19, the J call TRBJ1-1; D remains ambiguous. Germline V gene lookup returns CDR1 LNHDA and CDR2 SQIVND (reference sequence). This CDR3 has 12 residues. V lost 9 bases and J 6 bases, leaving 14 bases between the germline ends. The CDR3 region is CASGPLGSEAFL. CDR3 nucleotides: TGTGCCAGCGGGCCCCTGGGCTCTGAAGCTTTCCTT.

This clonotype was detected ten times or more. This rearrangement joins TRBV29-1 to TRBJ1-1; D is unclear. The V gene's germline CDR1 is SQVTM and CDR2 ANQGSEA. This CDR3 comprises 15 residues. The V end was cut by 2 bases, the J end by 1 base, with 14 bases between. This CDR3 reads CSVETSLSPNTEAFF. The DNA of the CDR3 is TGCAGCGTTGAAACGTCTCTATCGCCGAACACTGAAGCTTTCTTT.

The chain recombines TRBV10-3 with TRBJ2-6; 8 nucleotides align to TRBD2. Germline CDR1 and CDR2: ENHRY and SYGVKD. The J segment lost 2 bases and the V segment lost 11 bases, leaving 11 bases of the junction unmatched. The CDR3 totals 16 residues. Written as DNA, the CDR3 is TGTGCCGCCTCGGGTAGCGGGAAACCTGGGGCCAACGTCCTGACTTTC. Encoded protein: CAASGSGKPGANVLTF.

The V and J genes are TRBV7-8 and TRBJ1-2; 8 nucleotides match TRBD1. Trimming cost V 5 bases and J 6 bases; bases outside gene matches: 14. Germline V CDR1 and CDR2: SGHVS, FQNEAQ. This CDR3 has 16 residues. This CDR3 reads CASSVVGGQGADGYTF. CDR3 nucleotides: TGTGCCAGCAGCGTTGTTGGGGGGCAGGGGGCAGATGGCTACACCTTC.

The chain is built from TRBV20-1 and TRBJ2-7; TRBD2 agrees at 8 bases. This CDR3 comprises 13 residues. V shed 3 bases, J shed 2 bases, and the junction held 3 bases outside the gene matches. Germline assignment: CDR1 DFQATT and CDR2 SNEGSKA (reference sequence). CDR3 protein: CSASSGNPYEQYF. The CDR3, as DNA: TGCAGTGCTAGTAGCGGGAATCCCTACGAGCAGTACTTC.

Turning to this clonotype: An end of the junction differs from the germline gene, which may be a read error. Written as DNA, the CDR3 is TGCGCCAGCAGCCAAGATCAGATTCAGCCCCAGCATTTT. Encoded protein: CASSQDQIQPQHF. V usage is TRBV7-9 and J usage is TRBJ1-5; D gene uncertain. Germline V CDR1 and CDR2: SEHNR, FQNEAQ (reference sequence). CDR3 length equals 13 residues.

This clonotype has ten or more counts. The J gene is TRBJ1-1, the V gene TRBV7-9, with 7 positions matching TRBD1. Germline V gene data show CDR1 as SEHNR and CDR2 as FQNEAQ (reference sequence). The CDR3 has 12 residues. V trimming: 5 bases; J trimming: 12 bases; junction bases outside the gene matches: 9. CDR3 residues: CASSPGAGGSFF. The CDR3 bases are TGTGCCAGCAGCCCCGGGGCAGGGGGGTCTTTCTTT.

To note about this clonotype: A read error may be the cause here, since a much bigger clone is one base away. This sequence joins TRBV7-9 and TRBJ2-7, with a weak D call TRBD2 (6 bases). CDR1 SEHNR and CDR2 FQNEAQ come from the germline V gene (reference sequence). CDR3 size: 14 residues. CDR3 in amino acids: CASTLSPGEVEQYF. The CDR3 DNA follows: TGTGCCAGCACCTTAAGCCCGGGGGAGGTCGAGCAGTACTTC. Combining the CDR3 with reference TRBV7-9 and TRBJ2-7 gives the whole variable domain DTGVSQNPRHKITKRGQNVTFRCDPISEHNRLYWYRQTLGQGPEFLTYFQNEAQLEKSRLLSDRFSAERPKGSFSTLEIQRTEQGDSAMYLCASTLSPGEVEQYFGPGTRLTVT.

The rearrangement links TRBV7-9 to TRBJ1-3; possible D gene TRBD1, 5 bases. CDR3 size: 14 residues. Germline CDR1 and CDR2: SEHNR and FQNEAQ (reference sequence). Trimming cost V 1 base and J 2 bases, with 6 bases left between them. In DNA form, the CDR3 reads TGTGCCAGCAGCTTAGGGGACCCTGGAAACACCATATATTTT. Residues: CASSLGDPGNTIYF.

The rearrangement uses TRBV7-2 and TRBJ1-6; D remains ambiguous. V lost 11 bases, J lost 8 bases, and 13 bases lay in between. The CDR3 length is 12 residues. Germline CDR1 and CDR2: SGHTA and FQGNSA. CDR3 protein: CALASADSPLHF. Written as DNA, the CDR3 is TGTGCCCTCGCGTCAGCGGATTCACCCCTCCACTTT.

The chain uses TRBV7-2 and TRBJ2-7, with D possibly TRBD2 on 5 matching bases. This CDR3 has 13 residues. Germline V lookup: CDR1 SGHTA, CDR2 FQGNSA. V lost 7 bases, J lost 4 bases, and 14 bases lay in between. The CDR3 spells CASNHGKRYEQYF. The DNA for the CDR3 is TGTGCCAGCAACCACGGGAAACGGTACGAGCAGTACTTC.